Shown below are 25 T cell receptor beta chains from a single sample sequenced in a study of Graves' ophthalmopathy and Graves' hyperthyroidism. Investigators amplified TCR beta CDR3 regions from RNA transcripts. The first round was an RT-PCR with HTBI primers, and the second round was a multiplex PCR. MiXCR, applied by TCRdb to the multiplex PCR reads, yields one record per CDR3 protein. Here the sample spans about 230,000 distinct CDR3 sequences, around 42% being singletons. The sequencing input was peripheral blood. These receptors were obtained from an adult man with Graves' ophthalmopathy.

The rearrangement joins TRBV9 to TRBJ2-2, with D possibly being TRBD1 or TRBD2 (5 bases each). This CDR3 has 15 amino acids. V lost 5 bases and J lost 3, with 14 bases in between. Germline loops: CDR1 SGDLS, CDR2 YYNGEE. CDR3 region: CASSFLVGDTGELFF. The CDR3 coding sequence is TGTGCCAGCAGTTTCCTAGTGGGGGACACCGGGGAGCTGTTTTTT. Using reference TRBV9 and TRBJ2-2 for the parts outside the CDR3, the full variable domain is DSGVTQTPKHLITATGQRVTLRCSPRSGDLSVYWYQQSLDQGLQFLIQYYNGEERAKGNILERFSAQQFPDLHSELNLSSLELGDSALYFCASSFLVGDTGELFFGEGSRLTVL.

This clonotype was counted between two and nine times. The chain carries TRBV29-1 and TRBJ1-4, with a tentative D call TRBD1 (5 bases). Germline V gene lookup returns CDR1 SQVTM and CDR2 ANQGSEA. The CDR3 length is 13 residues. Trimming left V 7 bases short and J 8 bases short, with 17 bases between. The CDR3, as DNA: TGCAGCGCCGAGGGGCCCCGGGAGGAAAAACTGTTTTTT. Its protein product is CSAEGPREEKLFF.

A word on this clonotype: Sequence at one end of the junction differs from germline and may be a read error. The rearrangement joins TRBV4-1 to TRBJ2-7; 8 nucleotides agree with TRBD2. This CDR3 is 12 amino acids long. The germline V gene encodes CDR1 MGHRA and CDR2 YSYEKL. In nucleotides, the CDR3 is TGTGCCAGCATGGGCGGGAGGTACGAGCAGTACTTC. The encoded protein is CASMGGRYEQYF.

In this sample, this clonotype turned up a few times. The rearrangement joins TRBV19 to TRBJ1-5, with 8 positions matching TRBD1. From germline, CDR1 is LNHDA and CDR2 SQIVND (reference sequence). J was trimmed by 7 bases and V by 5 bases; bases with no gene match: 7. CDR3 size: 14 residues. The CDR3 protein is CASSLTGDVQPQHF. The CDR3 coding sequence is TGTGCCAGTAGTCTGACAGGGGATGTACAGCCCCAGCATTTT.

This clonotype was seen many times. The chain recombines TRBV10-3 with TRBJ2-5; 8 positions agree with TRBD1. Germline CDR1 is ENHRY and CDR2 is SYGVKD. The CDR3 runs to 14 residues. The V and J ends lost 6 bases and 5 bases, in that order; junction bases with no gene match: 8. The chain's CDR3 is CAISMTGDLETQYF. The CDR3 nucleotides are TGTGCCATCAGCATGACAGGGGATCTGGAGACCCAGTACTTC.

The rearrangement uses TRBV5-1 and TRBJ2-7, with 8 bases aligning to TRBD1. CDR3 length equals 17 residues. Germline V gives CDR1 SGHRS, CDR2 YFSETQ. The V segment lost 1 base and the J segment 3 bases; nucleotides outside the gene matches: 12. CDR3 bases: TGCGCCAGCAGCTTGAAACCGCAGGGGGCGTCGGTCTACGAGCAGTACTTC. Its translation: CASSLKPQGASVYEQYF.

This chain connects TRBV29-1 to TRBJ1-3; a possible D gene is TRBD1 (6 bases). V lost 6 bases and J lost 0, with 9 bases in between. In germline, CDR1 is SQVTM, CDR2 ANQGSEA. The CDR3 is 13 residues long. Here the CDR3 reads CSVDRFSGNTIYF. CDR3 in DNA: TGCAGCGTCGACAGGTTCTCTGGAAACACCATATATTTT.

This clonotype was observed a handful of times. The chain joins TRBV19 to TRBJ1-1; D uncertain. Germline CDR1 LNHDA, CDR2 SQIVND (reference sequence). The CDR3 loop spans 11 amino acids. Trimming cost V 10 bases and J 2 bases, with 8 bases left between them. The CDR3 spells CATRANTEAFF. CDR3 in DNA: TGTGCCACCCGGGCAAACACTGAAGCTTTCTTT. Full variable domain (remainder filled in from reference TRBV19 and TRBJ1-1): DGGITQSPKYLFRKEGQNVTLSCEQNLNHDAMYWYRQDPGQGLRLIYYSQIVNDFQKGDIAEGYSVSREKKESFPLTVTSAQKNPTAFYLCATRANTEAFFGQGTRLTVV.

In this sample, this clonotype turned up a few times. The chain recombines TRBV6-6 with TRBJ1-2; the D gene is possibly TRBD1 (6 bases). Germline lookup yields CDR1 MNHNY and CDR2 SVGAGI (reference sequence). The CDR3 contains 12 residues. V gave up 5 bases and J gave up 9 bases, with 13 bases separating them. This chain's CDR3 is CASSMGQVSYTF. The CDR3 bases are TGTGCCAGCAGTATGGGACAAGTTAGCTACACCTTC.

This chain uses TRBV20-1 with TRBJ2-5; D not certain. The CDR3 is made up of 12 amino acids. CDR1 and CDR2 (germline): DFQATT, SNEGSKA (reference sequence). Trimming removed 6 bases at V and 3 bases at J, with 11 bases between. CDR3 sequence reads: CSALRMEETQYF. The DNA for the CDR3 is TGCAGTGCGTTACGTATGGAAGAGACCCAGTACTTC.

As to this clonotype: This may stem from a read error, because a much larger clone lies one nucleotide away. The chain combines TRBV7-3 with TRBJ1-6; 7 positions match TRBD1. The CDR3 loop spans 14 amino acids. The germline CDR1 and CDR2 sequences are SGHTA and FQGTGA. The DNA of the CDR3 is TGTGCCGGCAGCTCCGGGACAGCTAATTCACCCCTCCACTTT. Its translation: CAGSSGTANSPLHF.

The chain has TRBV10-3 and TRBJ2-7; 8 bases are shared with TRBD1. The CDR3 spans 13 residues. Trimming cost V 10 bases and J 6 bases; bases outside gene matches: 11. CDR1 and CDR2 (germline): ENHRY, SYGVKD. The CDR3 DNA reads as TGTGCCAGCAGCGTTCAGGGGGCTTGCGAGCAGTACTTC. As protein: CASSVQGACEQYF.

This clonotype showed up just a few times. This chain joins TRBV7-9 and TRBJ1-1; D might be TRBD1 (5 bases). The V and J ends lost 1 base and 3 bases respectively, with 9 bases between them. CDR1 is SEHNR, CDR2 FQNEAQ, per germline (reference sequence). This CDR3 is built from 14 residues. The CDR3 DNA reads TGTGCCAGCAGCTTAGATCAGGGCTACACTGAAGCTTTCTTT. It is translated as CASSLDQGYTEAFF.

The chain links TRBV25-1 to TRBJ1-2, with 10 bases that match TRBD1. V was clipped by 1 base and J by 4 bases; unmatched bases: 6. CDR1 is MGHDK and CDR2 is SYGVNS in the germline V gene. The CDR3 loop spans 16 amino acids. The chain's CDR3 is CASSEWGTGVPYGYTF. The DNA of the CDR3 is TGTGCCAGCAGTGAATGGGGGACAGGGGTGCCCTATGGCTACACCTTC.

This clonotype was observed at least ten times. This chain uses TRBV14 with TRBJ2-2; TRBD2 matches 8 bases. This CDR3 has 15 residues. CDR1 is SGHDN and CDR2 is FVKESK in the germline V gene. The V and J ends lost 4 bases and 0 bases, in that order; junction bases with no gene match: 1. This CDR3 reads CASSLGLANTGELFF. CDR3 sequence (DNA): TGTGCCAGCAGCCTGGGACTAGCGAACACCGGGGAGCTGTTTTTT.

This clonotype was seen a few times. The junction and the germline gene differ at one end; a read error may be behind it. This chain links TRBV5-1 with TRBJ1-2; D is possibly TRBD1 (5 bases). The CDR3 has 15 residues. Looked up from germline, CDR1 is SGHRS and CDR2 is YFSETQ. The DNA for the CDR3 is TGTGCCAGCAGTTACCCAAGGGACGGCAGCTATGGCTACACCTTC. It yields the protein CASSYPRDGSYGYTF.

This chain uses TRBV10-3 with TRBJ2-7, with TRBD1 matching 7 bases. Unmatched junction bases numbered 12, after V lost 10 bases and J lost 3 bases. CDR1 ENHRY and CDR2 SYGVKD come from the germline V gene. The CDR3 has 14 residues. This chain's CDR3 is CASRWAGGNYEQYF. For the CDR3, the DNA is TGTGCCAGCAGGTGGGCAGGGGGTAACTACGAGCAGTACTTC.

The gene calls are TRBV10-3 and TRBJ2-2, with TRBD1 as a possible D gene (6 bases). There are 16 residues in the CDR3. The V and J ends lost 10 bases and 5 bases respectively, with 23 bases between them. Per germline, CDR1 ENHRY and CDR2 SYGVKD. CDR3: CATKVTGNSGTGELFF. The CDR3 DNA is TGTGCCACCAAGGTGACAGGCAACTCGGGTACCGGGGAGCTGTTTTTT.

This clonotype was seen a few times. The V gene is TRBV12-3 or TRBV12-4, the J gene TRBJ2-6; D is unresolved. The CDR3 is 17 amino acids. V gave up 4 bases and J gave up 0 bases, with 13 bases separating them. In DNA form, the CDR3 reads TGTGCCAGCAGTTCACAAACTGGCGGCTCTGGGGCCAACGTCCTGACTTTC. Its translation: CASSSQTGGSGANVLTF.

The CDR3 sequence: CASSPTGTTSETQYF. The CDR3 region has the DNA TGTGCCAGCAGCCCTACAGGGACCACATCTGAGACCCAGTACTTC. This chain links TRBV9 with TRBJ2-5; a possible D gene is TRBD1 (6 bases). The CDR3 contains 15 residues. V lost 4 bases, J lost 5 bases, and 18 bases lay in between. From germline, CDR1 is SGDLS and CDR2 YYNGEE.

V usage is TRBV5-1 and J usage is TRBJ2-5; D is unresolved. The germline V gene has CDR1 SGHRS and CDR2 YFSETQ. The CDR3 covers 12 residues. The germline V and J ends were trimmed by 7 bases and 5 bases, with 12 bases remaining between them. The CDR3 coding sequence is TGCGCCAGCGGCGTTTCGGGTGAGACCCAGTACTTC. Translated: CASGVSGETQYF.

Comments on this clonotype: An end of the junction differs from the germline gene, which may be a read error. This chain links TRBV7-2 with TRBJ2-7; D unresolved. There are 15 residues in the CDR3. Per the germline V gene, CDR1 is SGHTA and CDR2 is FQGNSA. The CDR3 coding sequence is TGCGCCAGCAGCCAAGGCGTGTCCACCCCCTACGAGCAGTACTTC. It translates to CASSQGVSTPYEQYF.

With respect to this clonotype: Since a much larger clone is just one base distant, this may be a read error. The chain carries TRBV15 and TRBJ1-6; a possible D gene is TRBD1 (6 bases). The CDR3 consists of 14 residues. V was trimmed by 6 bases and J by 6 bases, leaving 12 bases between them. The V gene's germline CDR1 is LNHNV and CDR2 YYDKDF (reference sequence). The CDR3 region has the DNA TGTGCCACCAGGACCAGGGGTTGTAATTCACCCCTCCACTTT. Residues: CATRTRGCNSPLHF.

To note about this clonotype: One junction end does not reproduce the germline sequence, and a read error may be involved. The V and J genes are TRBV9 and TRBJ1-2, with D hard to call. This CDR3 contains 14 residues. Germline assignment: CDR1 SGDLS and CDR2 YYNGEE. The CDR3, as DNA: TGTGCCAGCGGCGTAGTAGGGAGTGGTAATGGCTACACCTTC. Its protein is CASGVVGSGNGYTF. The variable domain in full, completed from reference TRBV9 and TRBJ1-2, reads DSGVTQTPKHLITATGQRVTLRCSPRSGDLSVYWYQQSLDQGLQFLIQYYNGEERAKGNILERFSAQQFPDLHSELNLSSLELGDSALYFCASGVVGSGNGYTFGSGTRLTVV.

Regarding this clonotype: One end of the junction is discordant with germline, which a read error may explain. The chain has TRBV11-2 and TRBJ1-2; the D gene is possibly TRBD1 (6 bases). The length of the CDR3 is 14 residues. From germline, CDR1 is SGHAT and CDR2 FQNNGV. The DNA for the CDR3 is TGCGCCAGCAGCATACAGGACAGAGATAATGGCTACACCTTC. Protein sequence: CASSIQDRDNGYTF.